This TCR beta chain originates from a study of technical replicates of blood from a few donors. Profiled with immunoSEQ multiplex PCR; TCRdb holds only in-frame clones, not every one. The sample lists about 89,000 clones; around 94% were seen once. Germline V CDR1 and CDR2: SGHRS, YFSETQ. This CDR3 spans 18 amino acids. V was pared by 4 bases and J by 3 bases, with 13 bases of the junction left unmatched. The sequence derives from a human donor in good health. The rearrangement uses TRBV5-1 and TRBJ2-3, with 11 bases aligning to TRBD2. The source material was T cells isolated from PBMCs. The CDR3 region has the DNA TGCGCCAGCAGCCCTCGCCCCTATCTAGCGGGAGGAACAGATACGCAGTATTTT. Its translation: CASSPRPYLAGGTDTQYF.